What follows is one TCR beta chain and its context. The antigen is undetermined. This sample includes further DNA sequences coding for the same CDR3. The germline CDR1 and CDR2 sequences are MDHEN and SYDVKM. V lost 8 bases and J 6 bases, leaving 11 bases between the germline ends. The CDR3 loop spans 13 amino acids. These data come from a study of cytomegalovirus exposure and HLA in healthy donors. Study-level background: Across roughly 400 genotyped donors, roughly 80% landed in the Caucasian-associated ancestry cluster.

The PCR employed 60 Vbeta primers together with 13 Jbeta primers. Only in-frame clones appear in the TCRdb table, and some are missing; sequencing was by immunoSEQ multiplex PCR. The sample has 75,000 to 95,000 clones; the top ten hold about 5.9%. The study sampled nominally healthy donors, though unrecorded immune exposures were likely. Whole-study results and caveats: There were some V segments, including TRBV6-2 and TRBV6-3, excluded as indistinguishable. The investigators catalogued about 170 TCR beta chains as cytomegalovirus-associated.

V usage is TRBV28 and J usage is TRBJ1-6, with D tentatively TRBD1 (6 bases). The receptor's source is a girl aged 5-17 years in good health and CMV-seropositive. The source material was PBMCs. The CDR3 region is CASSAGVNSPLHF. CDR3 nucleotides: TGTGCCAGCTCCGCAGGGGTTAATTCACCCCTCCACTTT.